The subject of this entry is one TCR beta chain. This sample is drawn from a study of blood T cell repertoires in COVID-19. In the study overall: Specimens from acute and convalescent COVID-19 originated in the United States, Italy and Spain. T cells, B-cell-depleted T cells, or PBMCs provided the cDNA or gDNA that served as material.

The CDR3 covers 14 residues. From germline, CDR1 is SNHLY and CDR2 FYNNEI. Trimming took off 4 bases at V and 2 bases at J, with 12 bases between the two ends. In the authors' methods: Amplifying reference gene primers gave estimates of nucleated cell counts. The data were produced by immunoSEQ multiplex PCR, yet TCRdb's version contains in-frame clones alone and is incomplete. That table gives V, J and clone size, and the DNA gave D and trimming. The repertoire holds around 130,000 clones, with roughly 83% as singletons. The origin of this receptor is a man aged 55 to 70 with acute or convalescent COVID-19. This chain joins TRBV2 and TRBJ2-7; D is ambiguous. The sample taken for sequencing was peripheral blood. The CDR3 reads CASSVVTRTYEQYF. The CDR3 coding sequence is TGTGCCAGCAGTGTGGTGACTCGTACCTACGAGCAGTACTTC.